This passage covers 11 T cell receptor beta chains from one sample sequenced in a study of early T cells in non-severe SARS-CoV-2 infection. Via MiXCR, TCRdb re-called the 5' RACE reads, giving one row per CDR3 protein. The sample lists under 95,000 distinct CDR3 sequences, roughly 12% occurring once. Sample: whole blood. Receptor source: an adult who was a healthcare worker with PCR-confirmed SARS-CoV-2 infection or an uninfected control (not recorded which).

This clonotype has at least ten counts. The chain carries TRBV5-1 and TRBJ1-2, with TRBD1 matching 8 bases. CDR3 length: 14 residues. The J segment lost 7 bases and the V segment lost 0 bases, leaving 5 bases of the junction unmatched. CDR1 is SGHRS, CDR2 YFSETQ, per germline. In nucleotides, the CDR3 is TGCGCCAGCAGCTTGGCGGGACAGGAGAGTGGCTACACCTTC. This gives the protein CASSLAGQESGYTF.

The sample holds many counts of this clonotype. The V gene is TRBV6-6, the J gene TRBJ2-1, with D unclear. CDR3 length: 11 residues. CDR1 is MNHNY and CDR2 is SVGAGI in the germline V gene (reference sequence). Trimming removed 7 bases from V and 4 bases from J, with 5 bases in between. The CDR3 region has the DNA TGTGCCAGCACGGGTTACAATGAGCAGTTCTTC. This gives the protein CASTGYNEQFF.

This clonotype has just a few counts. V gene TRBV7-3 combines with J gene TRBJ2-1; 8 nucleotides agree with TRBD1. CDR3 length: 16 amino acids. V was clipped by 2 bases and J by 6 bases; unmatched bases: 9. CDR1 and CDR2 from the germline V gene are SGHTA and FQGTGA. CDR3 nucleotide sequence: TGTGCCAGCAGCTTATCGGAGGGGACAGGTATCAATGAGCAGTTCTTC. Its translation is CASSLSEGTGINEQFF.

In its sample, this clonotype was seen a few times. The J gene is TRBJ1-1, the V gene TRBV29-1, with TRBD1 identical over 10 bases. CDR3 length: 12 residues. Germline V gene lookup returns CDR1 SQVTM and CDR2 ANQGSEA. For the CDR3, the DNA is TGCAGTGGGGACAGGGGTAACACTGAAGCTTTCTTT. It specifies CSGDRGNTEAFF.

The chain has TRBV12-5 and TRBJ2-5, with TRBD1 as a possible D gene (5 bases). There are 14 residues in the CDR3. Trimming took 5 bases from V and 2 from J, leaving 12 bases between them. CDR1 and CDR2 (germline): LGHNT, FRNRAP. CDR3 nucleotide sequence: TGTGCTAGTGGTCCGCCGGCAGGGCAAGAGACCCAGTACTTC. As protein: CASGPPAGQETQYF. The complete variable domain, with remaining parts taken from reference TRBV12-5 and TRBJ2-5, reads DARVTQTPRHKVTEMGQEVTMRCQPILGHNTVFWYRQTMMQGLELLAYFRNRAPLDDSGMPKDRFSAEMPDATLATLKIQPSEPRDSAVYFCASGPPAGQETQYFGPGTRLLVL.

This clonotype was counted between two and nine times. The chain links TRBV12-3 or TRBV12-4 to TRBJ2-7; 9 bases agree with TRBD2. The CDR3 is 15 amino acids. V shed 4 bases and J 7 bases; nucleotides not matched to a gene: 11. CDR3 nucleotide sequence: TGTGCCAGCAGTTCAAGGACTAGCGCCCGGGGAGAGCAGTACTTC. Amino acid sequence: CASSSRTSARGEQYF.

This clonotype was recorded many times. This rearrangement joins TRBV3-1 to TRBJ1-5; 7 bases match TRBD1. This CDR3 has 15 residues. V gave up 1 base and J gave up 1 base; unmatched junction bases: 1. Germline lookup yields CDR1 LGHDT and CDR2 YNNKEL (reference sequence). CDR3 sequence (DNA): TGTGCCAGCAGCCAAGCAGGGGGAAGCAATCAGCCCCAGCATTTT. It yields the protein CASSQAGGSNQPQHF.

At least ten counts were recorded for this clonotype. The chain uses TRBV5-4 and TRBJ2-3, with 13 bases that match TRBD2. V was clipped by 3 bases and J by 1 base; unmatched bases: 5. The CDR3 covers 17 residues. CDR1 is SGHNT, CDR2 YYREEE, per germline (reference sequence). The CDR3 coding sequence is TGTGCCAGCAGCTGGACTAGCGGGGGCCTAGGCACAGATACGCAGTATTTT. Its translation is CASSWTSGGLGTDTQYF.

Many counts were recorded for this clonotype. The CDR3 sequence: CASSWTSGGYNEQFF. The CDR3 bases are TGTGCCAGCAGCTGGACTAGCGGGGGCTACAATGAGCAGTTCTTC. This chain connects TRBV7-9 to TRBJ2-1; 13 nucleotides agree with TRBD2. The CDR3 loop spans 15 amino acids. The trim removed 4 bases at V and 3 bases at J, leaving 0 bases unmatched. Germline V lookup: CDR1 SEHNR, CDR2 FQNEAQ (reference sequence).

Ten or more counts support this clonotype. CDR3 nucleotides: TGCAGTGCTAGAGACATTCAGGGGCTTTCCTACAATGAGCAGTTCTTC. Its protein is CSARDIQGLSYNEQFF. The genes are TRBV20-1 and TRBJ2-1; a weak D match, TRBD1 (6 bases). This CDR3 region has 16 residues. CDR1 and CDR2 from the germline V gene are DFQATT and SNEGSKA (reference sequence). Trimming removed 0 bases at V and 1 base at J, with 13 bases between.

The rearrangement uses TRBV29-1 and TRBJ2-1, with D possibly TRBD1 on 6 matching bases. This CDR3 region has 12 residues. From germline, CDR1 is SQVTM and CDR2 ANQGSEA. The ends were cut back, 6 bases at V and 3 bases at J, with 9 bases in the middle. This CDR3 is CSVSDSYNEQFF. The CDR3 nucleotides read TGCAGCGTATCGGACAGCTACAATGAGCAGTTCTTC.